This TCR beta chain originates from a study of cytomegalovirus exposure and HLA in healthy donors. Both 60 Vbeta primers and 13 Jbeta primers went into the PCR. Some clones are missing from TCRdb's copy, which holds only in-frame ones; the method was immunoSEQ multiplex PCR. The sample includes some 130,000 clones, 79% of them seen just once. CDR1 is SGHTA and CDR2 is FQGNSA in the germline V gene. V shed 3 bases, J shed 7 bases, and the junction held 5 bases outside the gene matches. The CDR3 sequence is 14 residues long. Broader study findings: It was around 160 TCR beta chains that were listed as cytomegalovirus-associated. Among TCR beta chains of equal frequency, HLA-associated ones were more clonally expanded in a later analysis. Presence/absence analyses took donor sequencing depth as roughly uniform. Through in vitro validation, three CMV-associated chains were shown to be specific for CMV antigens.

As for this clone: The antigen remains unidentified.

The genes are TRBV7-2 and TRBJ1-5; 8 bases map to TRBD1. Material for sequencing was PBMCs. This TCR came from a man aged 18 to 35 in good health and CMV-seronegative. CDR3 sequence (DNA): TGTGCCAGCAGCTTCCACGACAGGGGACAGCCCCAGCATTTT. Protein product: CASSFHDRGQPQHF. Variable domain in full (rest from reference TRBV7-2 and TRBJ1-5): GAGVSQSPSNKVTEKGKDVELRCDPISGHTALYWYRQSLGQGLEFLIYFQGNSAPDKSGLPSDRFSAERTGGSVSTLTIQRTQQEDSAVYLCASSFHDRGQPQHFGDGTRLSIL.